This entry lists 6 T cell receptor beta chains sequenced from one sample in a study of T cells after posttransplantation cyclophosphamide. Here immunoSEQ multiplex PCR was the method, and the copy in TCRdb shows in-frame clones only, minus some. The data hold around 15,000 clones, with approximately 81% observed a single time. Sampled 1 year posttransplant, controls received myeloablative marrow transplants, methotrexate and a calcineurin inhibitor. Sequenced material: PBMCs, taken nearly 450 days after allogeneic stem cell transplant with calcineurin inhibitor and methotrexate. Source of these receptors: a young adult male patient who received an allogeneic stem cell transplant from an unrelated donor, was CMV-positive, and had acute and chronic GVHD. Part of the T cell pool may stem from the graft donor.

This chain uses TRBV7-8 with TRBJ2-1; the match to TRBD2 covers 8 bases. V lost 7 bases, J lost 9 bases, and 11 bases stayed unmatched. The CDR3 length is 14 residues. Per germline, CDR1 SGHVS and CDR2 FQNEAQ. The CDR3 spells CASTVSGRVPEQFF. In DNA form, the CDR3 reads TGTGCCAGCACCGTGAGCGGGAGAGTCCCTGAGCAGTTCTTC.

V is TRBV6-5 and J is TRBJ2-7; TRBD1 aligns across 8 bases. The trim removed 6 bases at V and 2 bases at J, leaving 6 bases unmatched. Germline CDR1 is MNHEY and CDR2 is SVGAGI. The CDR3 is made up of 14 amino acids. In DNA form, the CDR3 reads TGTGCCAGCAGCATGGACAGGGCGACCTACGAGCAGTACTTC. It encodes CASSMDRATYEQYF.

The chain couples TRBV19 to TRBJ1-5; D not resolved. CDR3 length: 15 amino acids. V lost 7 bases, J lost 3 bases, and 16 bases lay in between. Per the germline V gene, CDR1 is LNHDA and CDR2 is SQIVND (reference sequence). Written as DNA, the CDR3 is TGTGCCAGTACCACCCGTGGAGGATCCAATCAGCCCCAGCATTTT. Its protein is CASTTRGGSNQPQHF.

The chain uses TRBV7-2 and TRBJ2-7; D possibly corresponds to TRBD1 (6 bases). V was cut by 5 bases and J by 6 bases, with 17 bases left in between. CDR3 length: 14 amino acids. Germline CDR1 SGHTA, CDR2 FQGNSA. The CDR3 is CASSPVGTISEQYF. The CDR3 DNA follows: TGTGCCAGCAGCCCGGTCGGGACAATAAGCGAGCAGTACTTC.

Here the CDR3 reads CATSREGSSTPSEQYF. The CDR3 DNA is TGTGCCACCAGCAGAGAGGGCAGTTCCACCCCTTCCGAGCAGTACTTC. The rearrangement links TRBV15 to TRBJ2-7, with D hard to call. The CDR3 contains 16 residues. Trimming cost V 0 bases and J 6 bases, with 18 bases left between them. From germline, CDR1 is LNHNV and CDR2 YYDKDF (reference sequence). The whole variable domain, filled in from reference TRBV15 and TRBJ2-7, reads DAMVIQNPRYQVTQFGKPVTLSCSQTLNHNVMYWYQQKSSQAPKLLFHYYDKDFNNEADTPDNFQSRRPNTSFCFLDIRSPGLGDTAMYLCATSREGSSTPSEQYFGPGTRLTVT.

The chain uses TRBV7-8 and TRBJ1-5; 7 bases match TRBD1. This CDR3 contains 15 residues. Trimming at V came to 4 bases and at J to 1 base, leaving 4 bases not matched to a gene. The germline V gene has CDR1 SGHVS and CDR2 FQNEAQ. CDR3 bases: TGTGCCAGCAGCTCTACAGGGGTGAGCAATCAGCCCCAGCATTTT. It codes for CASSSTGVSNQPQHF.